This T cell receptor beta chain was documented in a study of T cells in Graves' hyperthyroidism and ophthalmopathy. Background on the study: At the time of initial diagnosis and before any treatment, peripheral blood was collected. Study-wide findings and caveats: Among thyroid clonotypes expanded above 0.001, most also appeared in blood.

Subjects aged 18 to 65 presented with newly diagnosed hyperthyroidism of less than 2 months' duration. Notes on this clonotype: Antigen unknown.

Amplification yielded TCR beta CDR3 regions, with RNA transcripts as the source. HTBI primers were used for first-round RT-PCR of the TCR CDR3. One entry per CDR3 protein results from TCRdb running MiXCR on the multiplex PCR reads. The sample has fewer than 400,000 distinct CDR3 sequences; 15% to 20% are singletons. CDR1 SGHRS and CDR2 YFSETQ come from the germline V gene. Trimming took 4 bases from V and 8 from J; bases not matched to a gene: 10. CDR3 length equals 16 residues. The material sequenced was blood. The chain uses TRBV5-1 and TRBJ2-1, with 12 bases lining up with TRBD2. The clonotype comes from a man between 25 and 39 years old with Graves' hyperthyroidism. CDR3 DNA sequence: TGCGCCAGCAGCGCGGGGACTAGCGGGCTTAAGTATGAGCAGTTCTTC. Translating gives CASSAGTSGLKYEQFF.